Following are 26 T cell receptor beta chains from one sample sequenced in a study of blood T cell repertoires in COVID-19. The repertoire was sequenced with immunoSEQ multiplex PCR; TCRdb's copy has only in-frame clones and lacks some. The sample yields 150,000 to 170,000 clones, around 90% seen once. The material sequenced was peripheral blood. The receptors originated from a man over 45 with acute or convalescent COVID-19.

This clone came up a few times. The chain is built from TRBV18 and TRBJ2-7; D perhaps matches TRBD2 (6 bases). The length of the CDR3 is 15 residues. Trimming left V 1 base short and J 3 bases short, with 13 bases between. Germline values: CDR1 KGHSH, CDR2 LQKENI. CDR3 nucleotide sequence: TGTGCCAGCTCACCACTCGGGGGAATTATCTACGAGCAGTACTTC. Translated, it gives CASSPLGGIIYEQYF.

The chain joins TRBV28 to TRBJ1-4, with 9 bases fitting TRBD1. CDR3 length equals 13 residues. With V trimmed by 4 bases and J by 17 bases, 11 bases remained unmatched. CDR1 and CDR2 from the germline V gene are MDHEN and SYDVKM. CDR3 in amino acids: CASSYMDRGTVFF. CDR3 sequence (DNA): TGTGCCAGCAGTTACATGGACAGGGGAACTGTCTTTTTT.

V usage is TRBV5-7 and J usage is TRBJ1-3, with 8 nucleotides matching TRBD1. TRBV5-7 counts as an open reading frame of uncertain function. The CDR3 contains 18 residues. Germline trimming cut 0 bases from V and 0 bases from J; bases unmatched to any gene: 8. CDR3 in DNA: TGTGCCAGCAGCTTGGCTTCAGGGGGCCTTTTCTCTGGAAACACCATATATTTT. Translating it yields CASSLASGGLFSGNTIYF.

The chain joins TRBV7-2 to TRBJ2-7; a weak D match, TRBD1 (6 bases). From germline, CDR1 is SGHTA and CDR2 FQGNSA. V lost 5 bases, J lost 1 base, and 12 bases lay in between. The CDR3 extends over 14 amino acids. Here the CDR3 reads CASSPSGASYEQYF. CDR3 nucleotide sequence: TGTGCCAGCAGCCCCTCAGGGGCTTCCTACGAGCAGTACTTC.

The chain couples TRBV27 to TRBJ1-2; 10 bases are shared with TRBD1. The CDR3 is 14 residues long. V was clipped by 5 bases and J by 7 bases; unmatched bases: 7. CDR1 is MNHEY, CDR2 SMNVEV, per germline (reference sequence). The DNA for the CDR3 is TGTGCCAGCAGTGCCTCTTGGGACAGGGGTGGCTACACCTTC. This gives the protein CASSASWDRGGYTF.

The J gene is TRBJ1-1, the V gene TRBV18; no reliable D call. This CDR3 has 14 residues. Germline loops: CDR1 KGHSH, CDR2 LQKENI. The germline V and J ends were trimmed by 6 bases and 3 bases, with 14 bases remaining between them. CDR3 sequence (DNA): TGTGCCAGCTCCGCAGGCGCGGAGGACACTGAAGCTTTCTTT. Translation gives CASSAGAEDTEAFF.

This clone was recorded only once. The V and J genes are TRBV28 and TRBJ1-5, with TRBD1 matching over 9 bases. CDR1 is MDHEN, CDR2 SYDVKM, per germline. V lost 3 bases and J lost 7; bases outside the gene matches: 7. The CDR3 is 15 residues long. The CDR3 loop is CASSLEGQGAQPQHF. The CDR3 nucleotides are TGTGCCAGCAGTTTGGAGGGACAGGGCGCGCAGCCCCAGCATTTT.

The V call is TRBV18, the J call TRBJ1-1; 12 nucleotides line up with TRBD1. Germline trimming cut 3 bases from V and 4 bases from J; bases unmatched to any gene: 6. Germline lookup yields CDR1 KGHSH and CDR2 LQKENI. CDR3 size: 16 residues. CDR3 DNA: TGTGCCAGCTCACCCGGGACAGGGGGCTTGGGCACTGAAGCTTTCTTT. Its protein is CASSPGTGGLGTEAFF. Using reference TRBV18 and TRBJ1-1 for the parts outside the CDR3, the full variable domain is NAGVMQNPRHLVRRRGQEARLRCSPMKGHSHVYWYRQLPEEGLKFMVYLQKENIIDESGMPKERFSAEFPKEGPSILRIQQVVRGDSAAYFCASSPGTGGLGTEAFFGQGTRLTVV.

This chain joins TRBV5-1 and TRBJ2-7, with TRBD1 identical over 9 bases. Germline-derived CDR1 and CDR2 are SGHRS and YFSETQ. V lost 5 bases, J lost 5 bases, and 11 bases stayed unmatched. The CDR3 is 15 amino acids. In DNA form, the CDR3 reads TGCGCCAGCAGTTCGACCGGGACAGGGAGGAACGAGCAGTACTTC. Translated: CASSSTGTGRNEQYF.

This chain joins TRBV19 and TRBJ2-3; D uncertain. Germline loops: CDR1 LNHDA, CDR2 SQIVND (reference sequence). This CDR3 region has 13 residues. Trimming took 9 bases from V and 0 from J, leaving 10 bases between them. Written as DNA, the CDR3 is TGTGCCAGCAAGAGGTTAAGCACAGATACGCAGTATTTT. Its translation: CASKRLSTDTQYF.

The chain uses TRBV10-3 and TRBJ2-7; 10 positions agree with TRBD1. V dropped 2 bases and J dropped 5; count of bases not matched to a gene: 3. The CDR3 runs 14 residues. The germline CDR1 and CDR2 sequences are ENHRY and SYGVKD. In DNA, the CDR3 is TGTGCCATCAGTGAGGGGACAGGGGTGCACGAGCAGTACTTC. Translation: CAISEGTGVHEQYF.

The chain links TRBV27 to TRBJ2-7; no clear D gene. CDR1 and CDR2 (germline): MNHEY, SMNVEV (reference sequence). The CDR3 spans 18 residues. V was cut by 5 bases and J by 2 bases, with 25 bases left in between. CDR3 sequence: CASSTNDPHGGKTYEQYF. The CDR3 bases are TGTGCCAGCAGTACAAACGACCCCCACGGCGGCAAAACCTACGAGCAGTACTTC.

The chain uses TRBV11-2 and TRBJ2-1; D gene uncertain. Trimming pared 4 bases from V and 0 bases from J, leaving 10 bases between. The CDR3 totals 15 residues. Germline V lookup: CDR1 SGHAT, CDR2 FQNNGV. This chain's CDR3 is CASSWVGDSYNEQFF. The CDR3 DNA is TGTGCCAGCAGCTGGGTGGGCGACTCCTACAATGAGCAGTTCTTC.

This clone appeared once. The gene calls are TRBV4-1 and TRBJ1-5; 9 nucleotides line up with TRBD1. The germline V gene encodes CDR1 MGHRA and CDR2 YSYEKL. V was pared by 4 bases and J by 2 bases, with 3 bases of the junction left unmatched. The CDR3 sequence is 15 residues long. The CDR3 here is CASSPDRGGNQPQHF. CDR3 nucleotides: TGCGCCAGCAGCCCTGACAGGGGGGGCAATCAGCCCCAGCATTTT.

V usage is TRBV10-2 and J usage is TRBJ1-1; possible D gene TRBD1, 6 bases. Trimming took 4 bases from V and 4 from J, leaving 19 bases between them. Germline V lookup: CDR1 WSHSY, CDR2 SAAADI. This CDR3 region has 16 residues. CDR3 amino acids: CASSALAGASLTEAFF. In DNA, the CDR3 is TGCGCCAGCAGTGCTCTGGCGGGGGCTTCCCTCACTGAAGCTTTCTTT.

This chain connects TRBV5-1 to TRBJ2-5, with a weak D call TRBD1 (6 bases). Germline V gives CDR1 SGHRS, CDR2 YFSETQ. V was cut by 0 bases and J by 5 bases, with 11 bases left in between. The CDR3 is made up of 14 amino acids. CDR3 loop: CASSLAGTRETQYF. The CDR3 DNA reads as TGCGCCAGCAGCTTGGCCGGGACAAGGGAGACCCAGTACTTC.

The genes are TRBV7-2 and TRBJ2-7; tentatively, D is TRBD2 (6 bases). This CDR3 region has 15 residues. The germline V and J ends were trimmed by 5 bases and 5 bases, with 19 bases remaining between them. CDR1 is SGHTA, CDR2 FQGNSA, per germline. The CDR3 reads CASSDETWGENEQYF. In DNA form, the CDR3 reads TGTGCCAGCAGCGATGAGACTTGGGGGGAGAACGAGCAGTACTTC.

The rearrangement joins TRBV7-6 to TRBJ2-1, with D possibly TRBD1 on 6 matching bases. V gave up 5 bases and J gave up 6 bases, with 20 bases separating them. Per germline, CDR1 SGHVS and CDR2 FNYEAQ. This CDR3 spans 16 amino acids. The CDR3 DNA sequence: TGTGCCAGCAGCCCTCAGACAGGACTTACATCCAATGAGCAGTTCTTC. It yields the protein CASSPQTGLTSNEQFF.

This chain connects TRBV18 to TRBJ1-5; 7 bases line up with TRBD1. The V gene end was trimmed by 3 bases and the J gene end by 6 bases; junction bases not matched to a gene: 8. CDR1 and CDR2 from the germline V gene are KGHSH and LQKENI. This CDR3 region has 15 residues. The CDR3 spells CASSPGQGGGQPQHF. CDR3 bases: TGTGCCAGCTCACCGGGGCAGGGGGGAGGTCAGCCCCAGCATTTT.

The chain joins TRBV25-1 to TRBJ1-1; D is possibly TRBD1 (5 bases). V was clipped by 1 base and J by 3 bases, with 12 bases between them. This CDR3 comprises 15 residues. From germline, CDR1 is MGHDK and CDR2 SYGVNS. The CDR3 reads CASSEWRDGDTEAFF. In DNA form, the CDR3 reads TGTGCCAGCAGTGAATGGAGGGACGGAGACACTGAAGCTTTCTTT.

The chain couples TRBV30 to TRBJ1-2; no firm D call. Trimming took off 0 bases at V and 7 bases at J, with 9 bases between the two ends. Germline loops: CDR1 GTSNPN, CDR2 SVGIG (reference sequence). CDR3 length: 12 amino acids. In DNA, the CDR3 is TGTGCCTGGAGTGTAAATATGTTTGGCTACACCTTC. This encodes CAWSVNMFGYTF.

The chain recombines TRBV3-1 (or the pseudogene TRBV3-2) with TRBJ1-2, with D perhaps matching TRBD1 (5 bases). Trimming took 9 bases from V and 6 from J, leaving 17 bases between them. The CDR3 contains 13 residues. The germline CDR1 and CDR2 sequences are LGHDT and YNNKEL (reference sequence). CDR3 region: CASVGRGRNGYTF. CDR3 DNA sequence: TGTGCCAGTGTGGGGAGGGGTAGGAATGGCTACACCTTC.

V and J are TRBV19 and TRBJ1-5, with 9 bases aligning to TRBD1. CDR3 length: 14 residues. J was trimmed by 4 bases and V by 6 bases; bases with no gene match: 4. CDR1 and CDR2 from the germline V gene are LNHDA and SQIVND (reference sequence). CDR3 protein: CASRTGGVNQPQHF. The CDR3 DNA reads TGTGCCAGTAGGACAGGGGGGGTGAATCAGCCCCAGCATTTT.

V is TRBV7-3 and J is TRBJ2-7; D is ambiguous. This CDR3 contains 10 residues. With 7 bases removed from V and 6 bases from J, the gap between germline ends came to 7 bases. Per the germline V gene, CDR1 is SGHTA and CDR2 is FQGTGA. CDR3 in amino acids: CASNSGEQYV. The CDR3, as DNA: TGTGCCAGCAACTCCGGCGAGCAGTACGTC.

The rearrangement uses TRBV6-2 or TRBV6-3 and TRBJ2-3; a weak D match, TRBD2 (5 bases). This CDR3 region has 18 residues. V was clipped by 0 bases and J by 0 bases, with 16 bases between them. Looked up from germline, CDR1 is MNHEY and CDR2 is SVGEGT. The CDR3 DNA follows: TGTGCCAGCAGTTACTCGGTTCCAGGACGACTAAGCACAGATACGCAGTATTTT. This encodes CASSYSVPGRLSTDTQYF.

The chain links TRBV6-1 to TRBJ1-5; TRBD1 aligns across 7 bases. Germline trimming cut 0 bases from V and 2 bases from J; bases unmatched to any gene: 4. Per the germline V gene, CDR1 is MNHNS and CDR2 is SASEGT. The CDR3 length is 16 residues. CDR3 in amino acids: CASSEAEGAGNQPQHF. The CDR3 nucleotides read TGTGCCAGCAGTGAAGCGGAGGGGGCCGGCAATCAGCCCCAGCATTTT.